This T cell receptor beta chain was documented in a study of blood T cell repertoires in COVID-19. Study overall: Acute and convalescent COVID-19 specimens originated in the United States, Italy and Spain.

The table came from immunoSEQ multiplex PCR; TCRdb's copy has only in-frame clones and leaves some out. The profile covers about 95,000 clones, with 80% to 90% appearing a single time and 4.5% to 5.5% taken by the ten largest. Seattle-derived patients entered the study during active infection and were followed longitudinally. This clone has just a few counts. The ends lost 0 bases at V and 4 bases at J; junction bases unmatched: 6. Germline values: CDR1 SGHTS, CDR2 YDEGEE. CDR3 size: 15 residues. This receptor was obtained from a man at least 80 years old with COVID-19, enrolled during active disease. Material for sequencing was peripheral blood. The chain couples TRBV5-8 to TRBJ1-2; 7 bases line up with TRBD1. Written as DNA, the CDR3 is TGTGCCAGCAGCTTGGGACAGGGACCTCCCTATGGCTACACCTTC. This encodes CASSLGQGPPYGYTF.